These 21 T cell receptor beta chains were sequenced from one sample in a study of beta chain features in type 1 diabetes. As every portion of the isolated RNA was reverse transcribed, the sequencing read expressed TCRB transcripts. Using immunoSEQ multiplex PCR, the repertoire was profiled, and TCRdb retains in-frame clones only, with some absent. This table has some 300,000 clones, 8% appearing once. The sample comprised central memory CD4+ T cells from blood. The receptors derive from a woman younger than 35 in good health.

This clone was recorded a few times. The chain joins TRBV11-3 to TRBJ2-3; a weak D match, TRBD2 (6 bases). Germline lookup yields CDR1 SGHNT and CDR2 YENEEA. V dropped 3 bases and J dropped 6 bases, with 10 bases sitting between them. The CDR3 has 13 residues. The CDR3: CASSLGTVDTQYF. CDR3 nucleotide sequence: TGTGCCAGCAGCTTGGGGACTGTTGATACGCAGTATTTT. Filled out from reference TRBV11-3 and TRBJ2-3, the complete variable domain reads EAGVVQSPRYKIIEKKQPVAFWCNPISGHNTLYWYLQNLGQGPELLIRYENEEAVDDSQLPKDRFSAERLKGVDSTLKIQPAELGDSAVYLCASSLGTVDTQYFGPGTRLTVL.

The count of this clone is one. The gene calls are TRBV27 and TRBJ1-4; D not certain. This CDR3 comprises 13 residues. Germline V gene data show CDR1 as MNHEY and CDR2 as SMNVEV (reference sequence). V dropped 9 bases and J dropped 4 bases, with 12 bases sitting between them. The CDR3 DNA reads as TGTGCCAGGACGGTTGGTTGTAATGAAAAACTGTTTTTT. Translated, it gives CARTVGCNEKLFF.

The J gene is TRBJ2-7, the V gene TRBV7-2; TRBD1 might be the D (6 bases). V dropped 2 bases and J dropped 0 bases, with 8 bases sitting between them. CDR3 size: 14 residues. Germline V gene lookup returns CDR1 SGHTA and CDR2 FQGNSA. CDR3 amino acids: CASSLWTDSYEQYV. CDR3 DNA: TGTGCCAGCAGCTTATGGACAGACTCCTACGAGCAGTACGTC.

This clone has more than one count but fewer than ten. The CDR3 DNA reads as TGTGCCAGCAGCTTTGGACAGGAGTCCTACGAGCAGTACTTC. Protein sequence: CASSFGQESYEQYF. The rearrangement links TRBV7-9 to TRBJ2-5; 7 bases align to TRBD1. TRBJ2-7 matches the DNA end more closely, so the J call is doubtful. The CDR3 spans 14 residues. CDR1 SEHNR and CDR2 FQNEAQ come from the germline V gene (reference sequence).

The table lists this clone with a few counts. The rearrangement joins TRBV7-2 to TRBJ2-7; 8 positions agree with TRBD1. The CDR3 is made up of 15 amino acids. Trimming removed 5 bases from V and 1 base from J; junction bases left unmatched: 7. Germline V gene sequence: CDR1 SGHTA, CDR2 FQGNSA. CDR3 nucleotide sequence: TGTGCCAGCAGCCCTAGGGACAGGAGTTCCTACGAGCAGTACTTC. It is translated as CASSPRDRSSYEQYF.

In DNA, the CDR3 is TGTGCCAGCAGCCCCAGGACAGGTGGCTGGGGGGAGCAGTACTTC. Its translation: CASSPRTGGWGEQYF. V gene TRBV9 combines with J gene TRBJ2-7; 7 bases map to TRBD1. CDR3 length: 15 residues. Trimming cost V 4 bases and J 7 bases; bases outside gene matches: 14. In germline, CDR1 is SGDLS, CDR2 YYNGEE.

The chain combines TRBV9 with TRBJ2-2; TRBD2 matches at 10 bases. Per germline, CDR1 SGDLS and CDR2 YYNGEE. This CDR3 comprises 16 residues. V was pared by 3 bases and J by 0 bases, with 2 bases of the junction left unmatched. Here the CDR3 DNA reads TGTGCCAGCAGCGGAGCGGGAGGGCCGAACACCGGGGAGCTGTTTTTT. This codes for CASSGAGGPNTGELFF.

The rearrangement uses TRBV29-1 and TRBJ2-7, with unresolved D. The CDR3 totals 12 residues. CDR1 and CDR2 from the germline V gene are SQVTM and ANQGSEA. V was cut by 4 bases and J by 6 bases, with 13 bases left in between. In DNA, the CDR3 is TGCAGCGTTGTGGTATCCGTCGGCGAGCAGTACTTC. This encodes CSVVVSVGEQYF.

The CDR3 loop reads CAWSYGGTRQPQHF. The CDR3 nucleotides are TGTGCCTGGAGTTACGGGGGGACCCGTCAGCCCCAGCATTTT. The chain is built from TRBV30 and TRBJ1-5; D possibly corresponds to TRBD1 (5 bases). This CDR3 region has 14 residues. V was clipped by 2 bases and J by 6 bases, with 14 bases between them. Per germline, CDR1 GTSNPN and CDR2 SVGIG (reference sequence).

This clone turned up a few times. The chain links TRBV15 to TRBJ1-5, with D maybe TRBD1 (5 bases). Germline CDR1 and CDR2: LNHNV and YYDKDF (reference sequence). CDR3 length: 16 residues. Between the trimmed V and J ends, which lost 5 bases and 1 base, there was a span of 15 bases. The CDR3 is CATSVDSSWSNQPQHF. Here the CDR3 DNA reads TGTGCCACCAGCGTAGACAGCTCCTGGAGCAATCAGCCCCAGCATTTT.

The chain is built from TRBV7-2 and TRBJ1-4, with 8 bases identical to TRBD1. The CDR3 consists of 15 residues. Germline V gene sequence: CDR1 SGHTA, CDR2 FQGNSA. The V segment lost 5 bases and the J segment 4 bases; nucleotides outside the gene matches: 6. The chain's CDR3 is CASSRQGIFNEKLFF. CDR3 DNA sequence: TGTGCCAGCAGCAGACAGGGGATCTTTAATGAAAAACTGTTTTTT. The complete variable domain, with remaining parts taken from reference TRBV7-2 and TRBJ1-4, reads GAGVSQSPSNKVTEKGKDVELRCDPISGHTALYWYRQSLGQGLEFLIYFQGNSAPDKSGLPSDRFSAERTGGSVSTLTIQRTQQEDSAVYLCASSRQGIFNEKLFFGSGTQLSVL.

The CDR3: CASAWSMGQHSGNTIYF. CDR3 coding DNA: TGTGCCTCAGCTTGGAGTATGGGACAGCACTCTGGAAACACCATATATTTT. The chain carries TRBV9 and TRBJ1-3, with 7 positions matching TRBD1. This CDR3 region has 17 residues. The V segment lost 10 bases and the J segment 0 bases; nucleotides outside the gene matches: 16. CDR1 and CDR2 from the germline V gene are SGDLS and YYNGEE.

V is TRBV6-1 and J is TRBJ2-5; D gene unclear. CDR1 and CDR2 (germline): MNHNS, SASEGT. CDR3 length: 11 amino acids. Trimming stripped 4 bases from V and 5 bases from J, with 5 bases between. CDR3 DNA: TGTGCCAGCAGTGTTCTGGAGACCCAGTACTTC. Amino acids: CASSVLETQYF.

V usage is TRBV5-4 and J usage is TRBJ1-6; the D is unclear. Germline CDR1 reads SGHNT; CDR2 reads YYREEE (reference sequence). The CDR3 runs 15 residues. Trimming removed 3 bases at V and 10 bases at J, with 17 bases between. The CDR3 protein is CASSSLPHGDSPLHF. CDR3 coding DNA: TGTGCCAGCAGCTCCCTACCACACGGAGACTCACCCCTCCACTTT. Together with reference TRBV5-4 and TRBJ1-6, the CDR3 gives the full variable domain: ETGVTQSPTHLIKTRGQQVTLRCSSQSGHNTVSWYQQALGQGPQFIFQYYREEENGRGNFPPRFSGLQFPNYSSELNVNALELDDSALYLCASSSLPHGDSPLHFGNGTRLTVT.

This clone was counted ten times or more. This rearrangement joins TRBV9 to TRBJ2-3, with 8 positions matching TRBD1. The CDR3 runs 18 residues. V dropped 3 bases and J dropped 1; count of bases not matched to a gene: 13. Germline V gene lookup returns CDR1 SGDLS and CDR2 YYNGEE. This chain's CDR3 is CASSGAGGPSTRTDTQYF. The CDR3 DNA is TGTGCCAGCAGCGGGGCAGGGGGCCCTTCAACTCGCACAGATACGCAGTATTTT.

The chain links TRBV14 to TRBJ2-3; D is possibly TRBD2 (6 bases). The CDR3 spans 16 residues. Trimming cost V 3 bases and J 2 bases, with 15 bases left between them. CDR1 and CDR2 from the germline V gene are SGHDN and FVKESK. The CDR3 spells CASSQAAGFVTDTQYF. The CDR3 DNA is TGTGCCAGCAGCCAGGCGGCGGGATTCGTCACAGATACGCAGTATTTT.

The V gene is TRBV7-9, the J gene TRBJ1-1; D not certain. V was trimmed by 3 bases and J by 7 bases, leaving 6 bases between them. The CDR3 spans 11 residues. Germline CDR1 is SEHNR and CDR2 is FQNEAQ (reference sequence). The CDR3 DNA reads as TGTGCCAGCAGCTTTCAGGTTGAAGCTTTCTTT. Its translation: CASSFQVEAFF.

This clone turned up a few times. The chain links TRBV4-2 to TRBJ1-2; D gene unclear. The germline V gene encodes CDR1 LGHNA and CDR2 YNFKEQ. The CDR3 has 16 residues. The V gene lost 0 bases and the J gene lost 0 bases, with 11 bases spanning the gap. The CDR3 DNA follows: TGTGCCAGCAGCCAAGATCTCGGCTCAGCTAACTATGGCTACACCTTC. Translation gives CASSQDLGSANYGYTF.

The chain recombines TRBV6-5 with TRBJ2-7, with 11 bases identical to TRBD2. J lost 6 bases, V lost 4 bases, and 5 bases had no gene match. Germline V gene sequence: CDR1 MNHEY, CDR2 SVGAGI. The CDR3 extends over 14 amino acids. CDR3 nucleotide sequence: TGTGCCAGCAGTTCGACTAGCGGGAACTCCGAGCAGTACTTC. Translated: CASSSTSGNSEQYF.

This clone was seen once. CDR3 nucleotides: TGCGCCAGCAGCTTAGGAGGGAAAACCTACAATGAGCAGTTCTTC. Amino acid sequence: CASSLGGKTYNEQFF. The chain couples TRBV5-1 to TRBJ2-1; possible D gene TRBD2, 6 bases. With 2 bases removed from V and 2 bases from J, the gap between germline ends came to 11 bases. CDR1 and CDR2 from the germline V gene are SGHRS and YFSETQ. The CDR3 length is 15 residues.

This chain links TRBV18 with TRBJ2-4, with no clear D. The CDR3 loop spans 12 amino acids. Germline values: CDR1 KGHSH, CDR2 LQKENI. Trimming removed 5 bases from V and 8 bases from J, with 10 bases in between. The DNA of the CDR3 is TGTGCCAGCTCAACAGCCCGGGACATTCAGTACTTC. This codes for CASSTARDIQYF.